The present T cell receptor (beta chain) was sequenced within a study of T cell repertoires in aging, cancer and after chemotherapy. Study-wide findings and caveats: In each cancer cohort, median generation probability increased across chemotherapy, suggesting thymic output rebounded.

Worth noting for this clonotype: The target antigen is unknown. A much larger clone differs by one base, so this may be a read error.

The CDR3 has 15 amino acids. CDR1 SGHDT and CDR2 YYEEEE come from the germline V gene. TRB rearrangements spanning V, D and J were amplified using mixed TRB-A/B primers. TCRdb re-derived calls from the multiplex PCR reads in MiXCR, one entry per CDR3 protein. Here the sample spans approximately 2,000 distinct CDR3 sequences, 28% being singletons. Peripheral blood genomic DNA, not sorted cells or RNA, was the template. V is TRBV5-6 and J is TRBJ2-3; D unclear. The clonotype originates from a human donor in good health. The sequenced sample was blood. The DNA for the CDR3 is TGTGCCAGCATCTTGTTACAACGAAGCACAGATACGCAGTATTTT. This codes for CASILLQRSTDTQYF.